The subject of this entry is one T cell receptor (beta chain). No antigen is known for it. The sample belongs to a study of T cells expressing NK-cell markers. As for the study in general: Sorted CD3+CD56+NKG2C+, CD3+CD56+NKG2C- and CD3+CD56-NKG2C+ T cells supplied TCR beta repertoires. The study sequenced eight donors, seven HCMV-seropositive and one seronegative.

With the 5' RACE reads reprocessed, TCRdb shows one record per CDR3 protein and no DNA. The sample has roughly 380,000 distinct CDR3 sequences; the top ten hold over 4%. From germline, CDR1 is LGHDT and CDR2 YNNKEL (reference sequence). This CDR3 is built from 14 residues. Study-level findings and limits: Among CD8+ T cells from over 5 donors, dominant NKG2C+ clonotypes accounted for about 1.0-8%. Clarity on HCMV specificity was lacking for the expanded NKG2C+ T cell clones.

This sequence joins TRBV3-1 and TRBJ2-1. The clonotype was recovered from a man aged 18-69 years in good health. Sample: blood T cells: a sorted CD56 or NKG2C T cell subset, CD4+ or CD8+ T cells, or bulk PBMC T cells (not recorded which). CDR3 loop: CASSQGRKTGEQFF.